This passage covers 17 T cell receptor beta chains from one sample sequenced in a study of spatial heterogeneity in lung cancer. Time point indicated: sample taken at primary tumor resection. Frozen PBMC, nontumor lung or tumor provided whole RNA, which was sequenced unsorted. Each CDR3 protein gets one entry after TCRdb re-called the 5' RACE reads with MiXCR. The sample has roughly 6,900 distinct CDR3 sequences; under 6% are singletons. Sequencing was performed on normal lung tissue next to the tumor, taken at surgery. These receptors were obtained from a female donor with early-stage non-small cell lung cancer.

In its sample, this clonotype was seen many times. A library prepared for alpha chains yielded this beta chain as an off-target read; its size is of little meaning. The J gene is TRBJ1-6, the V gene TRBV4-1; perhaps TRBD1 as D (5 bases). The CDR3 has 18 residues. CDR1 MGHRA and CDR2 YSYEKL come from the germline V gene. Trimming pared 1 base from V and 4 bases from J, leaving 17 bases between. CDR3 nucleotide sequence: TGCGCCAGCAGCCAAGTCTTTGGCCTGACAGCTTATAATTCACCCCTCCACTTT. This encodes CASSQVFGLTAYNSPLHF.

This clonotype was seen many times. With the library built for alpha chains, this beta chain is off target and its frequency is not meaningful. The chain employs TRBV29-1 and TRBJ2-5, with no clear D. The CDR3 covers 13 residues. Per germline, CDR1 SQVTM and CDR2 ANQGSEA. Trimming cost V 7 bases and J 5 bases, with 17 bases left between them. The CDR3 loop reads CSGFLEAWETQYF. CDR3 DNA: TGCAGCGGCTTCTTGGAAGCCTGGGAGACCCAGTACTTC.

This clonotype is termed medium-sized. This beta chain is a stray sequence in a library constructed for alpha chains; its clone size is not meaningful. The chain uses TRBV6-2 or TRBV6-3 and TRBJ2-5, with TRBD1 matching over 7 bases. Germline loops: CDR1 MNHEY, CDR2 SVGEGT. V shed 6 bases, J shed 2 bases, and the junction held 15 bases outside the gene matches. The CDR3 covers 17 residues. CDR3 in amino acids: CASSPKLGTAPQETQYF. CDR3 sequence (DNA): TGTGCCAGCAGCCCCAAGCTAGGGACAGCTCCACAAGAGACCCAGTACTTC.

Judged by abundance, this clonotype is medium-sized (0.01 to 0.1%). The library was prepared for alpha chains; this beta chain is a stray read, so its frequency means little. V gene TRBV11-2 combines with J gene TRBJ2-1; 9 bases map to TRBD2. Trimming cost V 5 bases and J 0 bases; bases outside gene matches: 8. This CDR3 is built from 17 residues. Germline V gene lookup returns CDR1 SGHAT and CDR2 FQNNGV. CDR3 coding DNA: TGTGCCAGCAGCCGATATTATAGCGGGAGCTCCTACAATGAGCAGTTCTTC. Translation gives CASSRYYSGSSYNEQFF.

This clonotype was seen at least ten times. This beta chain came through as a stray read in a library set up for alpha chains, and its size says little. DNA for the CDR3: TGTGCCAGCAGCCCGGGGACACGGGCCACTGAAGCTTTCTTT. Translating it yields CASSPGTRATEAFF. The J gene is TRBJ1-1, the V gene TRBV6-6, with D perhaps matching TRBD1 (6 bases). This CDR3 region has 14 residues. Per germline, CDR1 MNHNY and CDR2 SVGAGI (reference sequence). The V gene lost 6 bases and the J gene lost 4 bases, with 15 bases spanning the gap.

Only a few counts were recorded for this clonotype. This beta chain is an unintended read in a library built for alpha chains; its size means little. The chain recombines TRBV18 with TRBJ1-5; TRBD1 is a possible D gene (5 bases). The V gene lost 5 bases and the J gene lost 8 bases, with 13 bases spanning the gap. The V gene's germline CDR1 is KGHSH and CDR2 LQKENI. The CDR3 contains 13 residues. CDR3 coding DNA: TGTGCCAGCTCAACTGTCGCACAGGAGCCCCAGCATTTT. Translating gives CASSTVAQEPQHF. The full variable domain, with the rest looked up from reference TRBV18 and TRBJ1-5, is NAGVMQNPRHLVRRRGQEARLRCSPMKGHSHVYWYRQLPEEGLKFMVYLQKENIIDESGMPKERFSAEFPKEGPSILRIQQVVRGDSAAYFCASSTVAQEPQHFGDGTRLSIL.

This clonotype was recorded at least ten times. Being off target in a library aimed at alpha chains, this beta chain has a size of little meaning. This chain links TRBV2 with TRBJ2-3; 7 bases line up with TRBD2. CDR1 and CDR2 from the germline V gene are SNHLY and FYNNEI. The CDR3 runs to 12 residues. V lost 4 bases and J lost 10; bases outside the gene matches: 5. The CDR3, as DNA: TGTGCCAGCAGTGTCAGGGAGGGGTCGCAGTATTTT. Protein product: CASSVREGSQYF. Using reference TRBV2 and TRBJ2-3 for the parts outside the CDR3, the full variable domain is EPEVTQTPSHQVTQMGQEVILRCVPISNHLYFYWYRQILGQKVEFLVSFYNNEISEKSEIFDDQFSVERPDGSNFTLKIRSTKLEDSAMYFCASSVREGSQYFGPGTRLTVL.

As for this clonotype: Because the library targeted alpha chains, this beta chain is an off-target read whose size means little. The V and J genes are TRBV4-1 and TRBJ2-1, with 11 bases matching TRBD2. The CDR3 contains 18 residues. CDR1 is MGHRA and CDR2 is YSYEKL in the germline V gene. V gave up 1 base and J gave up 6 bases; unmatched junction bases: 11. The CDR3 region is CASSQVFPGTSGGNEQFF. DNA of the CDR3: TGCGCCAGCAGCCAAGTATTCCCCGGGACTAGCGGAGGCAATGAGCAGTTCTTC.

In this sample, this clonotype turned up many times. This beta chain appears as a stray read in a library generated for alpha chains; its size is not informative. In DNA, the CDR3 is TGCGCCAGCAGCCCCCGGACCACCGGGGAGCTGTTTTTT. Encoded protein: CASSPRTTGELFF. The rearrangement uses TRBV5-1 and TRBJ2-2; D is unresolved. Trimming removed 4 bases from V and 4 bases from J, with 8 bases in between. The CDR3 is 13 residues long. Germline V lookup: CDR1 SGHRS, CDR2 YFSETQ.

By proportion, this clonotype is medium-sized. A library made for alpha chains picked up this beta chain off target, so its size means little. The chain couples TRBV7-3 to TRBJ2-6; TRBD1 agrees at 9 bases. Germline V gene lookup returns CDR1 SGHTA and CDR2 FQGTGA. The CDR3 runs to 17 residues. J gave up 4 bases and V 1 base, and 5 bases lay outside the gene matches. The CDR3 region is CASSLKGTGSGANVLTF. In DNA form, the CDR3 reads TGTGCCAGCAGCTTAAAGGGGACAGGGTCAGGGGCCAACGTCCTGACTTTC.

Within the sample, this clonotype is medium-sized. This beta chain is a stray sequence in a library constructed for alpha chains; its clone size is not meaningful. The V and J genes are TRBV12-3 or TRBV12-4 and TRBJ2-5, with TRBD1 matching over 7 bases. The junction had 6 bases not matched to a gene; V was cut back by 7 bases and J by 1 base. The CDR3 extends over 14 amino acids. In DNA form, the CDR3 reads TGTGCCAGCACTCAGGGACAGTCCCAAGAGACCCAGTACTTC. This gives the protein CASTQGQSQETQYF.

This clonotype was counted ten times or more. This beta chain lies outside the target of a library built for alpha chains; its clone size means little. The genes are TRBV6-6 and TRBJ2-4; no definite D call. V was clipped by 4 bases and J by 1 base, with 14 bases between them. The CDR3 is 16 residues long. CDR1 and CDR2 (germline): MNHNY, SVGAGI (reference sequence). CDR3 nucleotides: TGTGCCAGCAGTTCCGTAATGGTTCTGGCCAAAAACATTCAGTACTTC. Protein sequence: CASSSVMVLAKNIQYF.

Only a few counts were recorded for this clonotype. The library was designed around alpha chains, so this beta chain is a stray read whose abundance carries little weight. The CDR3 DNA follows: TGCGCCAGCAGCTTGGAATCCGCAGGGAACACCGGGGAGCTGTTTTTT. As protein: CASSLESAGNTGELFF. The chain carries TRBV5-1 and TRBJ2-2; D gene ambiguous. Germline V gene sequence: CDR1 SGHRS, CDR2 YFSETQ. Trimming left V 0 bases short and J 1 base short, with 10 bases between. This CDR3 region has 16 residues.

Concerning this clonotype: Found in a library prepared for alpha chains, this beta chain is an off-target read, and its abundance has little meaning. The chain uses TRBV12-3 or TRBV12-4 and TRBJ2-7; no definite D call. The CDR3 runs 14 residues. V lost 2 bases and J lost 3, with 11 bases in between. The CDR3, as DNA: TGTGCCAGCAGTTTAACTCTGGGGAACTACGAGCAGTACTTC. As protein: CASSLTLGNYEQYF.

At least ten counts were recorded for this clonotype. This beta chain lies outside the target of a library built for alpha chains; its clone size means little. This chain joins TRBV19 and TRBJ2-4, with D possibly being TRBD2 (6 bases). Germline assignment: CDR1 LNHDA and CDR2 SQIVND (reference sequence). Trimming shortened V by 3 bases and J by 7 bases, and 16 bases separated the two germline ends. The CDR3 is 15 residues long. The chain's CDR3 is CASSMRRERSNIQYF. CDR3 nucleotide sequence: TGTGCCAGTAGTATGAGGAGGGAGCGGTCTAACATTCAGTACTTC.

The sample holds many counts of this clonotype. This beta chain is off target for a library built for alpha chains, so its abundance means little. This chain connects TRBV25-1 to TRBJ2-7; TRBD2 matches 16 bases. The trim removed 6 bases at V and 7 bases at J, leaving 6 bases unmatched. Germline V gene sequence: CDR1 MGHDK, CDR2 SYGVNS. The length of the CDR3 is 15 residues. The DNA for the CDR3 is TGTGCCAGCAGGGGGACTAGCGGGAGGGCCGGAGAGCAGTACTTC. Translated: CASRGTSGRAGEQYF.

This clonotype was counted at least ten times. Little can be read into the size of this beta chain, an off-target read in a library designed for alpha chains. CDR3 in DNA: TGTGCCGTTAGGATGAGCGGGAGGAATTACAATGAGCAGTTCTTC. The encoded protein is CAVRMSGRNYNEQFF. The chain joins TRBV19 to TRBJ2-1; TRBD2 matches at 9 bases. J was trimmed by 4 bases and V by 11 bases; bases with no gene match: 12. The CDR3 contains 15 residues. Germline CDR1 reads LNHDA; CDR2 reads SQIVND (reference sequence).